The entry below gives a single TCR beta chain sequence along with its context. TCRdb itself ran the 5' RACE reads through MiXCR, one entry per CDR3 protein. The profile shows 450,000 or so distinct CDR3 sequences, 20% to 25% of them singletons. Losses at the gene ends were 5 bases for V and 0 bases for J; bases not matched to a gene: 8. Germline assignment: CDR1 PRHDT and CDR2 FYEKMQ (reference sequence). This CDR3 spans 17 amino acids. Among all donors, each was a healthy Caucasian. The sample belongs to a study of identical twins. The sample also formed part of further work on T cells expressing NK-cell markers. This second study notes: Sorted CD3+CD56+NKG2C+, CD3+CD56+NKG2C- and CD3+CD56-NKG2C+ T cells supplied TCR beta repertoires. The contribution of dominant NKG2C+ clonotypes to CD8+ T cells in a handful of donors was roughly 1.0-7.0%. Leadership of the CD3+CD56-NKG2C+ fraction also belonged to these clonotypes in a handful of donors.

The V call is TRBV13, the J call TRBJ2-3; 10 bases line up with TRBD2. This TCR was recovered from a woman younger than 30 in good health. Sequences were obtained from CD4+ T cells sorted from blood. This chain's CDR3 is CASSGSGTSVSTDTQYF. CDR3 nucleotides: TGTGCCAGCAGCGGCTCCGGGACTAGCGTCAGCACAGATACGCAGTATTTT.